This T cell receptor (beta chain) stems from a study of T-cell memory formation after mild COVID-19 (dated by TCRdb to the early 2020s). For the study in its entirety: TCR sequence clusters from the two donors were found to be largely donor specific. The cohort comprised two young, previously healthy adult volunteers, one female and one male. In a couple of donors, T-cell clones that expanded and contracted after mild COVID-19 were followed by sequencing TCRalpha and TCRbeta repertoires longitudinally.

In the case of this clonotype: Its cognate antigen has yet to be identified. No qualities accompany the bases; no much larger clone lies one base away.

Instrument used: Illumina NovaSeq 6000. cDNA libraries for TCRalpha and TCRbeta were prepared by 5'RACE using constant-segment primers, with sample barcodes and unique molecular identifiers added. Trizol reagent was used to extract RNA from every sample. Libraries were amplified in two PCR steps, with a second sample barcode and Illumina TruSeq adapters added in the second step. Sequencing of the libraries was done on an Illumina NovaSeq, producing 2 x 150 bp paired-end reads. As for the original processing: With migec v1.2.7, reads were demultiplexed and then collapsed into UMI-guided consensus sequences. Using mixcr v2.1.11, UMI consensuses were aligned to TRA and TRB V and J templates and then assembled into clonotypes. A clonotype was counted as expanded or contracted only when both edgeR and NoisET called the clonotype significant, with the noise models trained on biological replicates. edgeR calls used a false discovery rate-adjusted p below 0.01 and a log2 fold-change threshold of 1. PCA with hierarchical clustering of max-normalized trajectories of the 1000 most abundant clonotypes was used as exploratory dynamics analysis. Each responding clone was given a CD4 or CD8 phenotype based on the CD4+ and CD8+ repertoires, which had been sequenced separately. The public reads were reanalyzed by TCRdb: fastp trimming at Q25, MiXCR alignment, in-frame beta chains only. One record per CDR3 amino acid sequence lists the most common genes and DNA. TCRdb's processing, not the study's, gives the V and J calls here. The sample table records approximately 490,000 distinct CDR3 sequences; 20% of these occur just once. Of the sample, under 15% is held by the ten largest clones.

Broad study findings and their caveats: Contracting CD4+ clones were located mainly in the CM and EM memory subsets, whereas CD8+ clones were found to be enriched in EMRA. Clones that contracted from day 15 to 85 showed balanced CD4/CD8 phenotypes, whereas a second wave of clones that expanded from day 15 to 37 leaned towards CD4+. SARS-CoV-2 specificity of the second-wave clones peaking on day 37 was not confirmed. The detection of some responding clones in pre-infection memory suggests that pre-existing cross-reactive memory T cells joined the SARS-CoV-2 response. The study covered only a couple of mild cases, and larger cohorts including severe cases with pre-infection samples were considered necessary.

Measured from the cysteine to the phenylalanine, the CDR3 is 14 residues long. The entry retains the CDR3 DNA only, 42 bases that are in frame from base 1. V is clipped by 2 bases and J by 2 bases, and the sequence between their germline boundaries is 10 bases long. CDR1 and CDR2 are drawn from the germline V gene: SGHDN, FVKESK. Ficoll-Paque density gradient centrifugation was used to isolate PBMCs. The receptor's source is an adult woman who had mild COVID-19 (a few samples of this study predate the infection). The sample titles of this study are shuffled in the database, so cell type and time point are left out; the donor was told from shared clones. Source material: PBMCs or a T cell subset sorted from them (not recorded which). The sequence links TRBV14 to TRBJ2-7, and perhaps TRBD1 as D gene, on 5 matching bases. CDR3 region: CASSQKGWAYEQYF. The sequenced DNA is TGTGCCAGCAGCCAAAAGGGGTGGGCCTACGAGCAGTACTTC.